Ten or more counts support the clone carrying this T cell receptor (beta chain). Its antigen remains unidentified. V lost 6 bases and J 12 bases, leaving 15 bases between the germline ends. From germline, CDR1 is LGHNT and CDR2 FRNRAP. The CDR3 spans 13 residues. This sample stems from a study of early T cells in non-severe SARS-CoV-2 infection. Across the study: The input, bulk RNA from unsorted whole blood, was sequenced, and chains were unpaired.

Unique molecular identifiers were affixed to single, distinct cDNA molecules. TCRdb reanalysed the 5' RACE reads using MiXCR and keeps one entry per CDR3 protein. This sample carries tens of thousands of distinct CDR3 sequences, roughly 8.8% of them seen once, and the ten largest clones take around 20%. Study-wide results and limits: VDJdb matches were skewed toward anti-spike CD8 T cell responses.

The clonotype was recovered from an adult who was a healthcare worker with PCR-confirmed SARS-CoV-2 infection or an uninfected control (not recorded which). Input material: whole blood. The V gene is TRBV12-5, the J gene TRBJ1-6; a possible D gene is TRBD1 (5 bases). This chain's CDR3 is CASGRSFGGPLHF. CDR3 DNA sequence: TGTGCTAGTGGACGGTCGTTTGGGGGACCCCTCCACTTT.